This entry lists 15 T cell receptor beta chains sequenced from one sample in a study of blood T cell repertoires in COVID-19. The repertoire was sequenced with immunoSEQ multiplex PCR; TCRdb's copy has only in-frame clones and lacks some. The profile shows approximately 300,000 clones, about four fifths of them singletons. Sequenced material: peripheral blood. The receptors come from a person in their 70s with COVID-19, enrolled during active disease.

As for this clone: The conserved final phenylalanine or tryptophan is absent from the CDR3, which likely points to a read error. The limits of the CDR3 on the DNA are not certain, so only TCRdb's listed CDR3 is given. The chain recombines TRBV6-2 or TRBV6-3 with TRBJ2-7; the tabulated D call, TRBD1, remains unverified against the DNA. Looked up from germline, CDR1 is MNHEY and CDR2 is SVGEGT. Inclusive of both ends, the CDR3 amounts to 11 amino acids. The CDR3 loop is CASSYPGQAKI.

In DNA form, the CDR3 reads TGTGCCAGCAGCTTAGGACAGGGCCCCTACAATGAGCAGTTCTTC. Translated: CASSLGQGPYNEQFF. This chain joins TRBV5-5 and TRBJ2-1, with 8 nucleotides matching TRBD1. This CDR3 is 15 amino acids long. Trimming at V came to 2 bases and at J to 2 bases, leaving 3 bases not matched to a gene. The germline V gene has CDR1 SGHKS and CDR2 YYEKEE (reference sequence).

V and J are TRBV4-3 and TRBJ1-2; possibly TRBD1 for D (5 bases). V lost 3 bases to trimming and J lost 0 bases, with 23 bases between them. Germline V gene lookup returns CDR1 LGHNA and CDR2 YSLEER. The CDR3 has 19 amino acids. This CDR3 reads CASSQPPRGVVEANYGYTF. CDR3 nucleotide sequence: TGCGCCAGCAGCCAGCCCCCTCGGGGGGTGGTAGAAGCTAACTATGGCTACACCTTC.

This clone was picked up one time. Other DNA sequences of this sample code for an identical CDR3. The chain couples TRBV7-2 to TRBJ2-1, with TRBD2 identical over 8 bases. The CDR3 has 14 residues. Per germline, CDR1 SGHTA and CDR2 FQGNSA. J lost 3 bases, V lost 3 bases, and 1 base had no gene match. The CDR3, as DNA: TGTGCCAGCAGCTTGGCGGGGGGCTACAATGAGCAGTTCTTC. This codes for CASSLAGGYNEQFF.

The rearrangement links TRBV6-1 to TRBJ2-1; 9 bases line up with TRBD2. Losses at the gene ends were 2 bases for V and 0 bases for J; bases not matched to a gene: 5. The CDR3 sequence is 17 residues long. The germline V gene has CDR1 MNHNS and CDR2 SASEGT. The CDR3 DNA reads as TGTGCCAGCAGTGAATTCACTAGCGGGTCCTCCTACAATGAGCAGTTCTTC. Its translation: CASSEFTSGSSYNEQFF.

The V gene is TRBV7-3, the J gene TRBJ2-7; possible D gene TRBD1, 6 bases. The CDR3 has 13 amino acids. V lost 5 bases and J 7 bases, leaving 15 bases between the germline ends. CDR1 SGHTA and CDR2 FQGTGA come from the germline V gene. The CDR3 here is CASSRDTLGEQYF. CDR3 nucleotide sequence: TGTGCCAGCAGCAGGGACACCCTCGGAGAGCAGTACTTC. Full variable domain (outside the CDR3, taken from reference TRBV7-3 and TRBJ2-7): GAGVSQTPSNKVTEKGKYVELRCDPISGHTALYWYRQSLGQGPEFLIYFQGTGAADDSGLPNDRFFAVRPEGSVSTLKIQRTERGDSAVYLCASSRDTLGEQYFGPGTRLTVT.

The chain carries TRBV6-2 or TRBV6-3 and TRBJ2-3; weak D call: TRBD2 (5 bases). CDR1 and CDR2 from the germline V gene are MNHEY and SVGEGT. CDR3 length equals 12 residues. V lost 6 bases and J 7 bases, leaving 11 bases between the germline ends. The CDR3 is CASSRVGNTQYF. The CDR3, as DNA: TGTGCCAGCAGCCGGGTCGGGAATACGCAGTATTTT.

The J gene is TRBJ2-7, the V gene TRBV5-1, with TRBD1 as a possible D gene (5 bases). The germline V gene has CDR1 SGHRS and CDR2 YFSETQ. The CDR3 is 13 residues long. Trimming removed 4 bases from V and 6 bases from J, with 14 bases in between. The CDR3 loop reads CASSPQGVAEQYF. The CDR3 DNA follows: TGCGCCAGCAGCCCCCAAGGGGTTGCCGAGCAGTACTTC.

The CDR3 DNA follows: TGTGCCATCGGGACATCCGTACAAGAGACCCAGTACTTC. Residues: CAIGTSVQETQYF. This chain uses TRBV10-3 with TRBJ2-5, with D possibly TRBD1 on 6 matching bases. The ends were cut back, 8 bases at V and 2 bases at J, with 12 bases in the middle. CDR3 size: 13 residues. From germline, CDR1 is ENHRY and CDR2 SYGVKD.

This chain links TRBV9 with TRBJ1-6; the match to TRBD1 covers 9 bases. The germline CDR1 and CDR2 sequences are SGDLS and YYNGEE. CDR3 length: 15 residues. The trim removed 3 bases at V and 7 bases at J, leaving 5 bases unmatched. The CDR3 spells CASSAGQGKNSPLHF. CDR3 DNA: TGTGCCAGCAGCGCGGGACAGGGCAAAAATTCACCCCTCCACTTT.

The sample holds one count of this clone. V and J are TRBV5-1 and TRBJ1-3; TRBD1 might be the D (6 bases). This CDR3 contains 20 residues. Germline values: CDR1 SGHRS, CDR2 YFSETQ. With 1 base removed from V and 2 bases from J, the gap between germline ends came to 25 bases. The CDR3 protein is CASSLSYRAVFSDPGNTIYF. The CDR3 region has the DNA TGCGCCAGCAGCTTGAGTTACAGGGCCGTGTTTTCTGATCCTGGAAACACCATATATTTT.

The rearrangement links TRBV28 to TRBJ1-5; 9 bases map to TRBD1. The CDR3 consists of 14 residues. From germline, CDR1 is MDHEN and CDR2 SYDVKM. With 4 bases clipped from V and 6 bases from J, the junction kept 4 bases outside the gene matches. The CDR3 nucleotides are TGTGCCAGCAGTTCCGGGACAGGGCGTCAGCCCCAGCATTTT. Its protein is CASSSGTGRQPQHF.

The CDR3 is CASSGWQNRGTDTQYF. In DNA, the CDR3 is TGTGCCAGCAGTGGTTGGCAAAACAGGGGTACAGATACGCAGTATTTT. The rearrangement links TRBV6-2 or TRBV6-3 to TRBJ2-3; TRBD1 aligns across 7 bases. J was trimmed by 3 bases and V by 5 bases; bases with no gene match: 11. Per the germline V gene, CDR1 is MNHEY and CDR2 is SVGEGT. The CDR3 is made up of 16 amino acids.

This clone was picked up one time. This chain joins TRBV7-9 and TRBJ1-6; D possibly corresponds to TRBD1 (6 bases). Germline CDR1 and CDR2: SEHNR and FQNEAQ (reference sequence). The CDR3 is 14 amino acids. V dropped 5 bases and J dropped 7 bases, with 12 bases sitting between them. CDR3 region: CASSRQVDNSPLHF. The CDR3 DNA follows: TGTGCCAGCAGCCGACAGGTTGACAATTCACCCCTCCACTTT.

Only one count was recorded for this clone. The rearrangement joins TRBV3-1 (or the pseudogene TRBV3-2) to TRBJ1-5; D remains ambiguous. V gave up 2 bases and J gave up 2 bases, with 4 bases separating them. There are 13 residues in the CDR3. Per germline, CDR1 LGHDT and CDR2 YNNKEL (reference sequence). The CDR3 reads CASSQRGNQPQHF. As DNA, the CDR3 is TGTGCCAGCAGCCAACGAGGCAATCAGCCCCAGCATTTT.